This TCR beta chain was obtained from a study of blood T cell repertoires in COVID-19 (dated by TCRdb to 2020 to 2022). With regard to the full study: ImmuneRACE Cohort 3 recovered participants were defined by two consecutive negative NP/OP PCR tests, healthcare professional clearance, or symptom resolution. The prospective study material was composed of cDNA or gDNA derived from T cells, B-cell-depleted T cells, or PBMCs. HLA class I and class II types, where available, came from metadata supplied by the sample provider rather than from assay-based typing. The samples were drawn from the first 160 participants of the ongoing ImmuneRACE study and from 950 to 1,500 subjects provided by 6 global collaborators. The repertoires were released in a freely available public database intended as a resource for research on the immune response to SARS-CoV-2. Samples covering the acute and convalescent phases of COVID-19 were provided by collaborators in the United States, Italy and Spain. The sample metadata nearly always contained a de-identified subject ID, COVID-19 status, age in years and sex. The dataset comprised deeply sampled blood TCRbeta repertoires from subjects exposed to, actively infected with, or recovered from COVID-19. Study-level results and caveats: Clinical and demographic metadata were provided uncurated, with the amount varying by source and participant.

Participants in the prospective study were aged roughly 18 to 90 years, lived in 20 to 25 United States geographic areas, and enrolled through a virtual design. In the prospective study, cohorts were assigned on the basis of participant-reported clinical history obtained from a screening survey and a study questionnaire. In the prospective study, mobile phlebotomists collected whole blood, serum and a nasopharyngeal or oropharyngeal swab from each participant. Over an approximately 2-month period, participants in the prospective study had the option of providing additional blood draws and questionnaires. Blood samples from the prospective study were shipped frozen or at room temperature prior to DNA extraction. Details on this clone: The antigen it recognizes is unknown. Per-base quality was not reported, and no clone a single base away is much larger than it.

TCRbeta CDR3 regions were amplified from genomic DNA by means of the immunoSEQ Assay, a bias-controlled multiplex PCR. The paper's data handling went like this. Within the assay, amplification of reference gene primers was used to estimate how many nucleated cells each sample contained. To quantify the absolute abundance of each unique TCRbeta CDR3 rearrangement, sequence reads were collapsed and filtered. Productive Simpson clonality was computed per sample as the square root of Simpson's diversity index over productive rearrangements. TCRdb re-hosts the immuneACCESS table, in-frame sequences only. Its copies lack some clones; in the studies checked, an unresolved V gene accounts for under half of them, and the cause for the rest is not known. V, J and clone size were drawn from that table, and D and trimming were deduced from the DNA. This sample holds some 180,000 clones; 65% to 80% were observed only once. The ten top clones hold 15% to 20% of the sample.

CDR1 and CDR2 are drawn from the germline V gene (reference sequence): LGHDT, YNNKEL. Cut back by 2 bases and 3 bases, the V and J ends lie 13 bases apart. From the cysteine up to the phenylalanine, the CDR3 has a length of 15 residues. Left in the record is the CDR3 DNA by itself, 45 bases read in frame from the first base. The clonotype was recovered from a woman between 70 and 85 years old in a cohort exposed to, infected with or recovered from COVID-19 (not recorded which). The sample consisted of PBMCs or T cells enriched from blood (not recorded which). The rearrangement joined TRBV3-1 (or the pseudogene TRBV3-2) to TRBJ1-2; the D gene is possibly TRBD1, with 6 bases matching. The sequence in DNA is TGTGCCAGCAGCCAAATGAAAGGGACACACTATGGCTACACCTTC. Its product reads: CASSQMKGTHYGYTF.